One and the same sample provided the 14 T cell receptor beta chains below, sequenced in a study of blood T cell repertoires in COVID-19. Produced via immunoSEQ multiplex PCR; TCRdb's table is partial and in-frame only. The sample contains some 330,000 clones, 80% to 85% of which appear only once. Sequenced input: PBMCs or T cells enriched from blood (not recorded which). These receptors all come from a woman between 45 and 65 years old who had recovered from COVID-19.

CDR3 in amino acids: CASSDGLAGVHGELFF. As DNA, the CDR3 is TGTGCCAGCAGCGACGGACTAGCGGGAGTTCACGGGGAGCTGTTTTTT. The V and J genes are TRBV7-7 and TRBJ2-2, with 13 bases fitting TRBD2. The CDR3 has 16 amino acids. Germline loops: CDR1 SSHAT, CDR2 FNYEAQ (reference sequence). The V segment lost 5 bases and the J segment 7 bases; nucleotides outside the gene matches: 7.

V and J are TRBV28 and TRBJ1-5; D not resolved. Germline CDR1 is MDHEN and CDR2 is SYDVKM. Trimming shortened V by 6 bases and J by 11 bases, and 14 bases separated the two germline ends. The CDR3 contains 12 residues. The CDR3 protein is CASRGLGETQHF. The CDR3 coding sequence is TGTGCCAGCAGGGGTCTAGGAGAGACCCAGCATTTT.

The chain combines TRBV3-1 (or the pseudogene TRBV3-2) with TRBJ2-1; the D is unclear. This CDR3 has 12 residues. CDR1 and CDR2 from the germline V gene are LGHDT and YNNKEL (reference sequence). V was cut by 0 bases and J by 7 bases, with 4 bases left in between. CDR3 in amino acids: CASSQESNEQFF. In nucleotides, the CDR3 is TGTGCCAGCAGCCAAGAGTCGAATGAGCAGTTCTTC.

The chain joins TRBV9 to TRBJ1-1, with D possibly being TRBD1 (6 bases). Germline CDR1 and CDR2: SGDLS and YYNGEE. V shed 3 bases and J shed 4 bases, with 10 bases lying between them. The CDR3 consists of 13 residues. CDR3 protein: CASSADSRTEAFF. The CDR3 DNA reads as TGTGCCAGCAGCGCGGACAGCCGCACTGAAGCTTTCTTT.

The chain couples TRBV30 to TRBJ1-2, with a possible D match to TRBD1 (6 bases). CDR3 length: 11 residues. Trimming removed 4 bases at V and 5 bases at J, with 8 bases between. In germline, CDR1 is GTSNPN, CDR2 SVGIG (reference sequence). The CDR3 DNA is TGTGCCTGGAACGGACAGTATGGCTACACCTTC. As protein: CAWNGQYGYTF.

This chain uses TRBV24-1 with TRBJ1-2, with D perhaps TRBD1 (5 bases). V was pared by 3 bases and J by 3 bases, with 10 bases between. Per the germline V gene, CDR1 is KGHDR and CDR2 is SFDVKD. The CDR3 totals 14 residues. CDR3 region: CATSDRGRDYGYTF. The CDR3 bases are TGTGCCACCAGTGATAGGGGCAGGGACTATGGCTACACCTTC.

The CDR3 sequence is CASSPGGVGRRSGNTIYF. In DNA, the CDR3 is TGTGCCAGCAGCCCAGGAGGGGTCGGGAGACGCTCTGGAAACACCATATATTTT. This sequence joins TRBV7-2 and TRBJ1-3; D might be TRBD1 (5 bases). Germline V gives CDR1 SGHTA, CDR2 FQGNSA. The CDR3 totals 18 residues. Between the trimmed V and J ends, which lost 5 bases and 0 bases, there was a span of 20 bases.

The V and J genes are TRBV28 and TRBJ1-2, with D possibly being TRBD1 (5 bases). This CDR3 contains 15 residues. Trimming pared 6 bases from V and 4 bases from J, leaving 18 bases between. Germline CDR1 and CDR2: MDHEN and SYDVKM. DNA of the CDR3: TGTGCCAGCAGGCGAGGGGCGGGACGGATCTATGGCTACACCTTC. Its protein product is CASRRGAGRIYGYTF.

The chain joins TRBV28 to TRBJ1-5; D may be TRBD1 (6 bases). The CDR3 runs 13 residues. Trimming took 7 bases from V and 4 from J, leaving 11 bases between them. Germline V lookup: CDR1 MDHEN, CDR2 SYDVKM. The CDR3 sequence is CASTGQSNQPQHF. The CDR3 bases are TGTGCCAGCACCGGACAGAGTAATCAGCCCCAGCATTTT.

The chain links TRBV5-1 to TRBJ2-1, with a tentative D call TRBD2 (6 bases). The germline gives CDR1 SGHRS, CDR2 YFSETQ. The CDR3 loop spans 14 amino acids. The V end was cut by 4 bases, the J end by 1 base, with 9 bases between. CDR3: CASSLEGSYNEQFF. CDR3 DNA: TGCGCCAGCAGCCTGGAGGGGTCCTACAATGAGCAGTTCTTC.

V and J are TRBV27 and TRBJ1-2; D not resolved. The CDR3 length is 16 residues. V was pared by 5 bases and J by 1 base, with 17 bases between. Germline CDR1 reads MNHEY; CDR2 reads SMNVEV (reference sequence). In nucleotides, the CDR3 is TGTGCCAGCAGTAGCGGGGAGTCAGTAGATAACTATGGCTACACCTTC. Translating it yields CASSSGESVDNYGYTF.

The CDR3 nucleotides are TGTGCCATCAGTGAATCGACAGGGGACGATGAGCAGTTCTTC. Translating it yields CAISESTGDDEQFF. The chain has TRBV10-3 and TRBJ2-1; 8 nucleotides match TRBD1. The trim removed 3 bases at V and 8 bases at J, leaving 6 bases unmatched. The CDR3 covers 14 residues. Germline V lookup: CDR1 ENHRY, CDR2 SYGVKD.

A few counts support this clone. The CDR3 region is CATSDEGQLGGYTF. CDR3 nucleotides: TGTGCCACCAGTGATGAGGGACAATTAGGTGGCTACACCTTC. V and J are TRBV24-1 and TRBJ1-2; the D gene is possibly TRBD1 (6 bases). The V gene lost 3 bases and the J gene lost 7 bases, with 14 bases spanning the gap. CDR1 and CDR2 (germline): KGHDR, SFDVKD. The CDR3 length is 14 residues.

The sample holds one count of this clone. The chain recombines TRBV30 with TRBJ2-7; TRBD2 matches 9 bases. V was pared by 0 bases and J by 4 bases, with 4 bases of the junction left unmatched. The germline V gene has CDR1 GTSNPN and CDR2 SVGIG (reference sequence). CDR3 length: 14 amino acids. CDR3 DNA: TGTGCCTGGAGTGTAGCCAGCGGGAGGTACGAGCAGTACTTC. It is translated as CAWSVASGRYEQYF.